This TCR beta chain was recorded in a study of blood T cell repertoires in COVID-19. Methods used by the authors: From reference gene primer amplification, estimates of nucleated cell counts were derived. Sequenced by immunoSEQ multiplex PCR; TCRdb stores in-frame clones only, minus some. V, J and clone size are taken as reported in that table, and D and trimming were inferred from the DNA itself. The table lists about 180,000 clones, approximately 90% of them singletons. In this sample, this clone turned up many times. The clonotype comes from a young woman with acute or convalescent COVID-19. Sequencing input: peripheral blood.

Here the CDR3 reads CASRQGQNTGELFF. The CDR3 DNA reads as TGCGCCAGCAGGCAGGGACAAAACACCGGGGAGCTGTTTTTT. The genes are TRBV5-1 and TRBJ2-2, with D perhaps matching TRBD1 (6 bases). The CDR3 extends over 14 amino acids. Per the germline V gene, CDR1 is SGHRS and CDR2 is YFSETQ. V dropped 5 bases and J dropped 2 bases, with 10 bases sitting between them.